Listed below are T cell receptor beta chains from one sample, sequenced in a study of shared clonotypes between healthy human individuals. Measured with immunoSEQ multiplex PCR; TCRdb has only the in-frame clones, and not every one. This sample has millions of clones, with roughly nine tenths found just once. Material: naive CD4+ T cells sorted from blood. The receptors come from a man aged 18 to 30 in good health. CDR3s include the opening cysteine and the closing phenylalanine or tryptophan. D genes are given only for firm matches. Expanded clones get a size class; other rows say once, few or many, or leave the size out.

j_call: TRBJ1-2
d_call: -
v_call: TRBV5-6
clone_size: -
cdr3_aa: CASSLALQEYGYTF
cdr3_nt: TGTGCCAGCAGCTTGGCCCTTCAGGAGTATGGCTACACCTTC

j_call: TRBJ2-5
d_call: TRBD1
v_call: TRBV10-3
clone_size: -
cdr3_aa: CAIGDRGQYF
cdr3_nt: TGTGCCATCGGGGACAGGGGGCAGTACTTC

j_call: TRBJ1-4
d_call: -
v_call: TRBV19
clone_size: -
cdr3_aa: CASSIGQAATNEKLFF
cdr3_nt: TGTGCCAGTAGTATAGGGCAGGCGGCAACTAATGAAAAACTGTTTTTT

j_call: TRBJ1-2
d_call: -
v_call: TRBV7-9
clone_size: -
cdr3_aa: CASSLGGAETF
cdr3_nt: TGTGCCAGCAGCTTAGGGGGCGCGGAAACCTTC

j_call: TRBJ2-1
d_call: TRBD2
v_call: TRBV6-1
clone_size: -
cdr3_aa: CASSRLAGTYNEQFF
cdr3_nt: TGTGCCAGCAGTAGACTAGCGGGGACCTACAATGAGCAGTTCTTC

j_call: TRBJ1-2
d_call: -
v_call: TRBV5-8
clone_size: -
cdr3_aa: CASSQPPRNRDKNYGYTF
cdr3_nt: TGTGCCAGCAGCCAACCCCCAAGGAACCGGGACAAGAACTATGGCTACACCTTC

j_call: TRBJ1-4
d_call: TRBD1
v_call: TRBV4-3
clone_size: -
cdr3_aa: CASSQDGTGNEKLFF
cdr3_nt: TGCGCCAGCAGCCAAGATGGGACAGGGAATGAAAAACTGTTTTTT

j_call: TRBJ2-2
d_call: -
v_call: TRBV27
clone_size: -
cdr3_aa: CASSFLGTGELFF
cdr3_nt: TGTGCCAGCAGTTTCCTGGGAACCGGGGAGCTGTTTTTT

j_call: TRBJ2-3
d_call: -
v_call: TRBV29-1
clone_size: -
cdr3_aa: CSVVRRQGTDTQYF
cdr3_nt: TGCAGCGTTGTTCGGCGACAGGGCACAGATACGCAGTATTTT

j_call: TRBJ1-1
d_call: TRBD1
v_call: TRBV5-1
clone_size: -
cdr3_aa: CASSYLQGALTGLGTEAFF
cdr3_nt: TGCGCCAGCAGCTATCTACAGGGGGCGCTGACAGGGCTGGGGACTGAAGCTTTCTTT

j_call: TRBJ2-2
d_call: TRBD1
v_call: TRBV10-1
clone_size: -
cdr3_aa: CASSEWAGGTGELFF
cdr3_nt: TGCGCCAGCAGTGAGTGGGCAGGGGGCACCGGGGAGCTGTTTTTT

j_call: TRBJ1-5
d_call: -
v_call: TRBV28
clone_size: -
cdr3_aa: CASSLVSGGGSNQPQHF
cdr3_nt: TGTGCCAGCAGTTTGGTTTCCGGGGGCGGAAGCAATCAGCCCCAGCATTTT

j_call: TRBJ1-5
d_call: -
v_call: TRBV19
clone_size: -
cdr3_aa: CASSPKTGTKRGYSNQPQHF
cdr3_nt: TGTGCCAGTAGTCCAAAGACCGGGACAAAAAGAGGATATAGCAATCAGCCCCAGCATTTT

j_call: TRBJ1-2
d_call: -
v_call: TRBV4-3
clone_size: -
cdr3_aa: CASSQDYTGSNYGYTF
cdr3_nt: TGCGCCAGCAGCCAGGATTACACAGGGTCTAACTATGGCTACACCTTC

j_call: TRBJ2-5
d_call: -
v_call: TRBV7-9
clone_size: -
cdr3_aa: CASSSSWQETQYF
cdr3_nt: TGTGCCAGCAGCTCAAGCTGGCAAGAGACCCAGTACTTC

j_call: TRBJ2-5
d_call: -
v_call: TRBV2
clone_size: once
cdr3_aa: CASNTGFQETQYF
cdr3_nt: TGTGCCAGCAATACAGGGTTTCAAGAGACCCAGTACTTC

j_call: TRBJ1-5
d_call: -
v_call: TRBV6-5
clone_size: -
cdr3_aa: CASRGGGNQPQHF
cdr3_nt: TGTGCCAGTCGAGGGGGGGGCAATCAGCCCCAGCATTTT

j_call: TRBJ2-3
d_call: -
v_call: TRBV9
clone_size: -
cdr3_aa: CASSVGVPTDTQYF
cdr3_nt: TGTGCCAGCAGCGTTGGGGTTCCCACAGATACGCAGTATTTT

j_call: TRBJ1-6
d_call: -
v_call: TRBV18
clone_size: once
cdr3_aa: CASSPAQEKSPLHF
cdr3_nt: TGTGCCAGCTCACCAGCCCAGGAAAAGTCACCCCTCCACTTT

j_call: TRBJ1-5
d_call: -
v_call: TRBV28
clone_size: -
cdr3_aa: CASLSSTGSNQPQHF
cdr3_nt: TGTGCCAGCCTTTCCTCTACGGGAAGCAATCAGCCCCAGCATTTT

j_call: TRBJ1-3
d_call: TRBD1
v_call: TRBV2
clone_size: -
cdr3_aa: CASRLAGGGNTIYF
cdr3_nt: TGTGCCAGCAGGCTAGCAGGGGGAGGAAACACCATATATTTT

j_call: TRBJ2-7
d_call: TRBD1
v_call: TRBV7-6
clone_size: -
cdr3_aa: CASSQTGGSGSYEQYF
cdr3_nt: TGTGCCAGCAGCCAGACAGGGGGTAGCGGCTCCTACGAGCAGTACTTC

j_call: TRBJ1-2
d_call: -
v_call: TRBV11-1
clone_size: -
cdr3_aa: CASSLGMAEGYTF
cdr3_nt: TGTGCCAGCAGCTTGGGCATGGCCGAAGGCTACACCTTC

j_call: TRBJ2-7
d_call: -
v_call: TRBV6-5
clone_size: -
cdr3_aa: CASSYSRERFYEQYF
cdr3_nt: TGTGCCAGCAGTTACAGCAGGGAGCGGTTTTACGAGCAGTACTTC

j_call: TRBJ2-4
d_call: -
v_call: TRBV11-3
clone_size: -
cdr3_aa: CASSRGLDIQYF
cdr3_nt: TGTGCCAGCAGCCGGGGCCTGGACATTCAGTACTTC

j_call: TRBJ2-2
d_call: -
v_call: TRBV5-1
clone_size: -
cdr3_aa: CASSPGDPTTGELFF
cdr3_nt: TGCGCCAGCAGCCCGGGGGACCCGACCACCGGGGAGCTGTTTTTT

j_call: TRBJ2-2
d_call: -
v_call: TRBV7-2
clone_size: -
cdr3_aa: CASSRVGSTGELFF
cdr3_nt: TGTGCCAGCAGCCGAGTGGGGAGCACCGGGGAGCTGTTTTTT

j_call: TRBJ1-1
d_call: -
v_call: TRBV6-6
clone_size: -
cdr3_aa: CASSYLGEGTEAFF
cdr3_nt: TGTGCCAGCAGTTACCTGGGGGAGGGCACTGAAGCTTTCTTT

j_call: TRBJ1-4
d_call: TRBD1
v_call: TRBV2
clone_size: -
cdr3_aa: CASADRGAEKLFF
cdr3_nt: TGTGCCAGCGCGGACAGGGGTGCTGAAAAACTGTTTTTT

j_call: TRBJ2-2
d_call: TRBD2
v_call: TRBV2
clone_size: -
cdr3_aa: CATGGASGSTGELFF
cdr3_nt: TGTGCCACCGGGGGGGCTAGCGGGAGTACCGGGGAGCTGTTTTTT

j_call: TRBJ2-7
d_call: -
v_call: TRBV28
clone_size: -
cdr3_aa: CASSLGGSRYEQYF
cdr3_nt: TGTGCCAGCAGTTTAGGGGGGTCGCGGTACGAGCAGTACTTC

j_call: TRBJ2-3
d_call: -
v_call: TRBV6-6
clone_size: -
cdr3_aa: CASSSAGPGGDTQYF
cdr3_nt: TGTGCCAGCAGTTCCGCGGGGCCGGGCGGAGATACGCAGTATTTT

j_call: TRBJ2-1
d_call: -
v_call: TRBV10-2
clone_size: -
cdr3_aa: CASRPAGTPNEQFF
cdr3_nt: TGCGCCAGCAGGCCTGCCGGGACTCCGAATGAGCAGTTCTTC

j_call: TRBJ2-1
d_call: TRBD1
v_call: TRBV5-5
clone_size: -
cdr3_aa: CASSLRGDRADEQFF
cdr3_nt: TGTGCCAGCAGCTTGCGCGGAGACAGGGCTGATGAGCAGTTCTTC

j_call: TRBJ1-6
d_call: TRBD1
v_call: TRBV6-4
clone_size: -
cdr3_aa: CASSTKTGQGVSNSPLHF
cdr3_nt: TGTGCCAGCAGTACAAAGACGGGACAGGGGGTATCAAATTCACCCCTCCACTTT

j_call: TRBJ2-1
d_call: -
v_call: TRBV18
clone_size: -
cdr3_aa: CASSPSGSEQFF
cdr3_nt: TGTGCCAGCTCACCAAGTGGAAGTGAGCAGTTCTTC

j_call: TRBJ2-3
d_call: TRBD1
v_call: TRBV7-9
clone_size: -
cdr3_aa: CASSLQGASTDTQYF
cdr3_nt: TGTGCCAGCAGCTTACAGGGGGCCAGCACAGATACGCAGTATTTT

j_call: TRBJ1-6
d_call: -
v_call: TRBV11-2
clone_size: once
cdr3_aa: CASSPSGGISPLHF
cdr3_nt: TGTGCCAGCAGCCCAAGCGGAGGAATTTCACCCCTCCACTTT

j_call: TRBJ2-7
d_call: -
v_call: TRBV18
clone_size: -
cdr3_aa: CASSPKAEGGQYF
cdr3_nt: TGTGCCAGCTCACCAAAGGCGGAGGGAGGGCAGTACTTC

j_call: TRBJ2-3
d_call: TRBD1
v_call: TRBV6-1
clone_size: -
cdr3_aa: CASSQGQGHTDTQYF
cdr3_nt: TGTGCCAGCAGCCAGGGACAGGGCCACACAGATACGCAGTATTTT

j_call: TRBJ1-4
d_call: TRBD1
v_call: TRBV10-3
clone_size: -
cdr3_aa: CAISSRQGAYEKLFF
cdr3_nt: TGTGCCATCAGTTCCAGACAGGGGGCGTATGAAAAACTGTTTTTT

j_call: TRBJ1-5
d_call: -
v_call: TRBV19
clone_size: few
cdr3_aa: CASSINNQPQHF
cdr3_nt: TGTGCCAGTAGTATAAACAATCAGCCCCAGCATTTT

j_call: TRBJ2-7
d_call: -
v_call: TRBV6-1
clone_size: -
cdr3_aa: CAGPGTNGYEQYF
cdr3_nt: TGTGCGGGACCCGGGACAAACGGCTACGAGCAGTACTTC

j_call: TRBJ1-1
d_call: -
v_call: TRBV6-6
clone_size: -
cdr3_aa: CASSRRDPPNTEAFF
cdr3_nt: TGTGCCAGCAGTCGACGGGACCCCCCGAACACTGAAGCTTTCTTT

j_call: TRBJ2-2
d_call: TRBD1
v_call: TRBV9
clone_size: -
cdr3_aa: CASSVSGQGGVQSGELFF
cdr3_nt: TGTGCCAGCAGCGTCTCGGGACAGGGTGGTGTGCAGTCCGGGGAGCTGTTTTTT

j_call: TRBJ2-7
d_call: -
v_call: TRBV18
clone_size: -
cdr3_aa: CASSPSGGSYEQYF
cdr3_nt: TGTGCCAGCTCACCCTCCGGAGGCTCCTACGAGCAGTACTTC

j_call: TRBJ2-1
d_call: TRBD2
v_call: TRBV2
clone_size: -
cdr3_aa: CASTPTSGIYNEQFF
cdr3_nt: TGTGCCAGCACTCCGACTAGCGGGATCTACAATGAGCAGTTCTTC

j_call: TRBJ2-5
d_call: -
v_call: TRBV5-1
clone_size: -
cdr3_aa: CASSSSPDSQETQYF
cdr3_nt: TGCGCCAGCAGCTCCTCCCCTGACAGTCAAGAGACCCAGTACTTC

j_call: TRBJ2-3
d_call: -
v_call: TRBV7-9
clone_size: -
cdr3_aa: CASATDPPDTQYF
cdr3_nt: TGTGCCAGCGCGACAGATCCCCCAGATACGCAGTATTTT

j_call: TRBJ1-5
d_call: TRBD1
v_call: TRBV30
clone_size: -
cdr3_aa: CAWSLDRGNQPQHF
cdr3_nt: TGTGCCTGGAGTTTGGACAGGGGCAATCAGCCCCAGCATTTT

j_call: TRBJ1-4
d_call: TRBD1
v_call: TRBV28
clone_size: -
cdr3_aa: CASSPSPGQGAETNEKLFF
cdr3_nt: TGTGCCAGCAGTCCCTCTCCGGGACAGGGGGCTGAAACTAATGAAAAACTGTTTTTT

j_call: TRBJ1-4
d_call: -
v_call: TRBV10-3
clone_size: -
cdr3_aa: CAISESAGTNEKLFF
cdr3_nt: TGTGCCATCAGTGAGTCCGCAGGCACTAATGAAAAACTGTTTTTT

j_call: TRBJ1-2
d_call: -
v_call: TRBV19
clone_size: -
cdr3_aa: CASSLGNSNYGYTF
cdr3_nt: TGTGCCAGTAGCCTGGGGAATAGCAACTATGGCTACACCTTC

j_call: TRBJ2-5
d_call: TRBD2
v_call: TRBV7-3
clone_size: -
cdr3_aa: CASSAGDRETQYF
cdr3_nt: TGTGCCAGCAGTGCGGGGGATCGGGAGACCCAGTACTTC

j_call: TRBJ2-6
d_call: -
v_call: TRBV29-1
clone_size: -
cdr3_aa: CSVSAFSGANVLTF
cdr3_nt: TGCAGCGTTTCGGCGTTCTCTGGGGCCAACGTCCTGACTTTC

j_call: TRBJ1-1
d_call: -
v_call: TRBV6-6
clone_size: -
cdr3_aa: CASRSSINTEAFF
cdr3_nt: TGTGCCAGCAGGTCTTCGATAAACACTGAAGCTTTCTTT

j_call: TRBJ2-2
d_call: TRBD2
v_call: TRBV2
clone_size: -
cdr3_aa: CASSEVAGAAGELFF
cdr3_nt: TGTGCCAGCAGTGAAGTAGCGGGGGCCGCCGGGGAGCTGTTTTTT

j_call: TRBJ1-4
d_call: TRBD1
v_call: TRBV2
clone_size: -
cdr3_aa: CASRSAGTANEKLFF
cdr3_nt: TGTGCCAGCCGGAGTGCCGGGACAGCGAATGAAAAACTGTTTTTT